This TCR beta chain originates from a study of blood T cell repertoires in COVID-19. Germline CDR1 SGHNT, CDR2 YENEEA. The length of the CDR3 is 14 residues. Unmatched junction bases numbered 6, after V lost 5 bases and J lost 4 bases. Assay used: immunoSEQ multiplex PCR; TCRdb lists only in-frame clones, some missing. The sample carries 70,000 to 75,000 clones, roughly 79% recorded once. The material sequenced was peripheral blood. The chain recombines TRBV11-3 with TRBJ2-5; 8 positions agree with TRBD1. This clonotype was sampled from a woman between 65 and 79 years old with acute or convalescent COVID-19. The CDR3 loop is CASSPWTGRETQYF. The CDR3 bases are TGTGCCAGCAGCCCCTGGACAGGGAGAGAGACCCAGTACTTC.